The rows below give T cell receptor beta chains drawn from one sample of a study of regulatory T cells in long-lasting Graves disease. MiXCR, applied by TCRdb to the multiplex PCR reads, yields one record per CDR3 protein. Of 350,000 to 400,000 distinct CDR3 sequences in the sample, roughly 15% were seen once. The specimen was peripheral blood mononuclear cells (PBMCs), collected at new diagnosis, from a patient treated with antithyroid drugs. Receptors originate from a female donor with Graves disease. Both conserved end residues are part of each CDR3. The D gene is left open where the match is weak. Not every row has a clone size; where given, it reads once, few, many or a size class.

CDR3 length: 18
clone size: many
V gene: TRBV20-1
D gene: NA
J gene: TRBJ2-5
CDR3 DNA: TGCAGTGCTAGAGACCCCGCCGACCGGGGCCACATGTTAGAGACCCAGTACTTC
CDR3 protein: CSARDPADRGHMLETQYF

CDR3 length: 16
clone size: NA
V gene: TRBV20-1
D gene: NA
J gene: TRBJ2-7
CDR3 DNA: TGCAGTGCTAGACAAGACCCGATTGAAAGCTCCTACGAGCAGTACTTC
CDR3 protein: CSARQDPIESSYEQYF

CDR3 length: 16
clone size: many
V gene: TRBV20-1
D gene: NA
J gene: TRBJ2-5
CDR3 DNA: TGCAGTGCCCCGATCGGGGGAGAGGGGTTCCGAGAGACCCAGTACTTC
CDR3 protein: CSAPIGGEGFRETQYF

CDR3 length: 15
clone size: many
V gene: TRBV15
D gene: NA
J gene: TRBJ1-6
CDR3 DNA: TGTGCCACCAGCAGAGGAGGTGGGGTTCATTCACCCCTCCACTTT
CDR3 protein: CATSRGGGVHSPLHF

CDR3 length: 15
clone size: many
V gene: TRBV3-1
D gene: TRBD2
J gene: TRBJ2-7
CDR3 DNA: TGTGCCAGCAGTGAGACTAGCGGGAGCGGGTACGAGCAGTACTTC
CDR3 protein: CASSETSGSGYEQYF

CDR3 length: 14
clone size: many
V gene: TRBV5-6
D gene: TRBD1
J gene: TRBJ1-2
CDR3 DNA: TGTGCCAGCAGTTCTAGACAGGGGAACTATGGCTACACCTTC
CDR3 protein: CASSSRQGNYGYTF

CDR3 length: 13
clone size: many
V gene: TRBV29-1
D gene: NA
J gene: TRBJ2-7
CDR3 DNA: TGCAGCGTTGAAGATACGGACAGTCGCGAGCAGTACTTC
CDR3 protein: CSVEDTDSREQYF

CDR3 length: 12
clone size: many
V gene: TRBV30
D gene: NA
J gene: TRBJ1-2
CDR3 DNA: TGTGCCTGGTTACTCGGCAGCTATGGCTACACCTTC
CDR3 protein: CAWLLGSYGYTF

CDR3 length: 13
clone size: many
V gene: TRBV5-1
D gene: NA
J gene: TRBJ2-1
CDR3 DNA: TGCGCCAGCAGCTTGGAACTGACTAATGAGCAGTTCTTC
CDR3 protein: CASSLELTNEQFF

CDR3 length: 16
clone size: few
V gene: TRBV27
D gene: TRBD2
J gene: TRBJ2-1
CDR3 DNA: TGTGCCAGCAGGCCTGGACTAGCGGGAGTTCGTAATGAGCAGTTCTTC
CDR3 protein: CASRPGLAGVRNEQFF

CDR3 length: 15
clone size: many
V gene: TRBV20-1
D gene: TRBD1
J gene: TRBJ2-5
CDR3 DNA: TGCAGTGCTATGGGGTCTGAGGGGGCGCAAGAGACCCAGTACTTC
CDR3 protein: CSAMGSEGAQETQYF

CDR3 length: 12
clone size: many
V gene: TRBV5-6
D gene: NA
J gene: TRBJ2-7
CDR3 DNA: TGTGCCAGCAGCGGCGGACGGTACGAGCAGTACTTC
CDR3 protein: CASSGGRYEQYF

CDR3 length: 12
clone size: many
V gene: TRBV28
D gene: NA
J gene: TRBJ1-5
CDR3 DNA: TGTGCCAGCACCGATTCCCTCCGGCCCCAGCATTTT
CDR3 protein: CASTDSLRPQHF

CDR3 length: 12
clone size: many
V gene: TRBV20-1
D gene: NA
J gene: TRBJ2-1
CDR3 DNA: TGCAGTGCCCTTGGGACTCGCAATGAGCAGTTCTTC
CDR3 protein: CSALGTRNEQFF

CDR3 length: 14
clone size: many
V gene: TRBV9
D gene: NA
J gene: TRBJ2-7
CDR3 DNA: TGTGCCAGCAGCGTAGGTTACGGCAGCTACGAGCAGTACTTC
CDR3 protein: CASSVGYGSYEQYF

CDR3 length: 15
clone size: many
V gene: TRBV7-2
D gene: NA
J gene: TRBJ1-4
CDR3 DNA: TGTGCCAGCAGCTCACAGAGGAGAGTGGGCGAAAAACTGTTTTTT
CDR3 protein: CASSSQRRVGEKLFF

CDR3 length: 13
clone size: many
V gene: TRBV28
D gene: TRBD1
J gene: TRBJ2-1
CDR3 DNA: TGTGCCAGCCTCGACGGCACAGGGGACGAGCAGTTCTTC
CDR3 protein: CASLDGTGDEQFF

CDR3 length: 13
clone size: NA
V gene: TRBV20-1
D gene: NA
J gene: TRBJ2-7
CDR3 DNA: TGCAGTGCCGCCCGGACCGTTCAGAGGGAGCAGTACTTC
CDR3 protein: CSAARTVQREQYF

CDR3 length: 13
clone size: few
V gene: TRBV29-1
D gene: NA
J gene: TRBJ2-7
CDR3 DNA: TGCAGCGTCGAGGACGGTCCCTCCTACGAGCAGTACTTC
CDR3 protein: CSVEDGPSYEQYF

CDR3 length: 11
clone size: NA
V gene: TRBV28
D gene: NA
J gene: TRBJ1-1
CDR3 DNA: TGTGCCAGCAGTTTAAATGTGGCAGCTTTCTTT
CDR3 protein: CASSLNVAAFF

CDR3 length: 16
clone size: many
V gene: TRBV11-2
D gene: NA
J gene: TRBJ2-1
CDR3 DNA: TGTGCCAGCAGCTTCGCGGCGAGAGGCCCCTTTGGTGAGCAGTTCTTC
CDR3 protein: CASSFAARGPFGEQFF

CDR3 length: 16
clone size: few
V gene: TRBV9
D gene: TRBD1
J gene: TRBJ2-1
CDR3 DNA: TGTGCCAGCAGCACCCGGACAGGGAGAACGAACAATGAGCAGTTCTTC
CDR3 protein: CASSTRTGRTNNEQFF

CDR3 length: 13
clone size: NA
V gene: TRBV6-1
D gene: NA
J gene: TRBJ1-1
CDR3 DNA: TGTGCCAGCAGTGATTGGGGGGGCACTGAAGCTTTCTTT
CDR3 protein: CASSDWGGTEAFF

CDR3 length: 14
clone size: NA
V gene: TRBV6-1
D gene: NA
J gene: TRBJ1-1
CDR3 DNA: TGTGCCACCTTCCGAGGGGGTGACGGCACTGAAGCTTTCTTT
CDR3 protein: CATFRGGDGTEAFF

CDR3 length: 13
clone size: many
V gene: TRBV11-2
D gene: NA
J gene: TRBJ2-7
CDR3 DNA: TGTGCCAGCAGCCCCGGACTCCTCTACGAGCAGTACTTC
CDR3 protein: CASSPGLLYEQYF

CDR3 length: 16
clone size: NA
V gene: TRBV20-1
D gene: TRBD2
J gene: TRBJ2-5
CDR3 DNA: TGCAGTGCTAGACCGGGACTAGCGGGGGGGGGGGAGACCCAGTACTTC
CDR3 protein: CSARPGLAGGGETQYF

CDR3 length: 14
clone size: many
V gene: TRBV7-3
D gene: NA
J gene: TRBJ1-1
CDR3 DNA: TGTGCCAGCAGCGGCGGGGACCGAGAGGCTGAAGCTTTCTTT
CDR3 protein: CASSGGDREAEAFF

CDR3 length: 13
clone size: few
V gene: TRBV6-1
D gene: NA
J gene: TRBJ1-3
CDR3 DNA: TGTGCCACTAGGACGGGGGGGGGAAACACCATATATTTT
CDR3 protein: CATRTGGGNTIYF

CDR3 length: 14
clone size: many
V gene: TRBV29-1
D gene: TRBD1
J gene: TRBJ1-6
CDR3 DNA: TGCAGCGTTTCCCGGGACAGGGATAATTCACCCCTCCACTTT
CDR3 protein: CSVSRDRDNSPLHF

CDR3 length: 18
clone size: many
V gene: TRBV11-3
D gene: TRBD2
J gene: TRBJ2-2
CDR3 DNA: TGTGCCAGCAGCTTAGGGACTAGGGCTCATACGAACACCGGGGAGCTGTTTTTT
CDR3 protein: CASSLGTRAHTNTGELFF

CDR3 length: 13
clone size: many
V gene: TRBV29-1
D gene: NA
J gene: TRBJ1-2
CDR3 DNA: TGCAGCGCCTTAGACAGTTCTGACTATGGCTACACCTTC
CDR3 protein: CSALDSSDYGYTF

CDR3 length: 12
clone size: many
V gene: TRBV29-1
D gene: NA
J gene: TRBJ2-3
CDR3 DNA: TGCAGCGTTTGGCAGGGGGGAGATACGCAGTATTTT
CDR3 protein: CSVWQGGDTQYF

CDR3 length: 15
clone size: many
V gene: TRBV28
D gene: NA
J gene: TRBJ2-3
CDR3 DNA: TGTGCCAGCAGTTTTCCCGGTGGGGGCACAGATACGCAGTATTTT
CDR3 protein: CASSFPGGGTDTQYF

CDR3 length: 16
clone size: many
V gene: TRBV12-3/TRBV12-4
D gene: TRBD1
J gene: TRBJ1-1
CDR3 DNA: TGTGCCAGCAGTTTGGGCAGGGGGCGACGAGGTCCTGAAGCTTTCTTT
CDR3 protein: CASSLGRGRRGPEAFF

CDR3 length: 13
clone size: many
V gene: TRBV12-3/TRBV12-4
D gene: NA
J gene: TRBJ2-3
CDR3 DNA: TGTGCCAGCAGTTCATCTCGGGCAGATACGCAGTATTTT
CDR3 protein: CASSSSRADTQYF

CDR3 length: 15
clone size: many
V gene: TRBV5-1
D gene: NA
J gene: TRBJ2-2
CDR3 DNA: TGCGCCAGCAGCTTGGACCTGGGTAACACCGGGGAGCTGTTTTTT
CDR3 protein: CASSLDLGNTGELFF

CDR3 length: 14
clone size: few
V gene: TRBV10-3
D gene: NA
J gene: TRBJ2-7
CDR3 DNA: TGTGCCATCAGAGGGGACGGCAGGGCCTACGAGCAGTACTTC
CDR3 protein: CAIRGDGRAYEQYF

CDR3 length: 14
clone size: many
V gene: TRBV11-2
D gene: NA
J gene: TRBJ1-1
CDR3 DNA: TGTGCCAGCAGGTTTCCAGGACGGAACACTGAAGCTTTCTTT
CDR3 protein: CASRFPGRNTEAFF

CDR3 length: 13
clone size: many
V gene: TRBV5-1
D gene: TRBD1
J gene: TRBJ2-7
CDR3 DNA: TGCGCCAGCAGGAGGGGGCCCTCCTACGAGCAGTACTTC
CDR3 protein: CASRRGPSYEQYF

CDR3 length: 14
clone size: many
V gene: TRBV7-9
D gene: NA
J gene: TRBJ1-1
CDR3 DNA: TGTGCCAGCAGCCCCCTGGTCGAAAACACTGAAGCTTTCTTT
CDR3 protein: CASSPLVENTEAFF

CDR3 length: 14
clone size: NA
V gene: TRBV11-2
D gene: NA
J gene: TRBJ1-2
CDR3 DNA: TGTGCCAGCAGACGGGGGGGCGTAAACTATGGCTACACCTTC
CDR3 protein: CASRRGGVNYGYTF

CDR3 length: 16
clone size: many
V gene: TRBV27
D gene: NA
J gene: TRBJ1-2
CDR3 DNA: TGTGCCAGCAGATCCATACTCGGGGGCGCTAACTATGGCTACACCTTC
CDR3 protein: CASRSILGGANYGYTF

CDR3 length: 15
clone size: few
V gene: TRBV28
D gene: NA
J gene: TRBJ2-1
CDR3 DNA: TGTGCCAGCAGCCCTCTCGACAGAAAATACAATGAGCAGTTCTTC
CDR3 protein: CASSPLDRKYNEQFF

CDR3 length: 17
clone size: many
V gene: TRBV4-3
D gene: TRBD2
J gene: TRBJ2-2
CDR3 DNA: TGCGCCAGCAGCCAAGACCAAGCGGGAGGCAACACCGGGGAGCTGTTTTTT
CDR3 protein: CASSQDQAGGNTGELFF

CDR3 length: 14
clone size: few
V gene: TRBV19
D gene: NA
J gene: TRBJ1-1
CDR3 DNA: TGTGCCAGTAGTATTAAGGGCCCGAACACTGAAGCTTTCTTT
CDR3 protein: CASSIKGPNTEAFF

CDR3 length: 15
clone size: few
V gene: TRBV18
D gene: NA
J gene: TRBJ2-7
CDR3 DNA: TGTGCCAGCTCACCTCCCGGGACCAGCTCCTACGAGCAGTACTTC
CDR3 protein: CASSPPGTSSYEQYF

CDR3 length: 14
clone size: NA
V gene: TRBV6-2/TRBV6-3
D gene: TRBD2
J gene: TRBJ2-3
CDR3 DNA: TGTGCCAGCAGACGAACCGGGACTAGCTTTGCCCAGTATTTT
CDR3 protein: CASRRTGTSFAQYF

CDR3 length: 15
clone size: many
V gene: TRBV11-2
D gene: TRBD2
J gene: TRBJ2-3
CDR3 DNA: TGTGCCAGCAGCTTACTAAGCGGGGGGGAAGGTACGCAGTATTTT
CDR3 protein: CASSLLSGGEGTQYF

CDR3 length: 11
clone size: many
V gene: TRBV20-1
D gene: NA
J gene: TRBJ2-1
CDR3 DNA: TGCAGTGCTAGTCCGGGTCCAGGGCAGTTCTTC
CDR3 protein: CSASPGPGQFF

CDR3 length: 16
clone size: many
V gene: TRBV14
D gene: NA
J gene: TRBJ2-2
CDR3 DNA: TGTGCCAGCAGCCAAGATATGGGGGCTGGGGCCGGGGAGCTGTTTTTT
CDR3 protein: CASSQDMGAGAGELFF